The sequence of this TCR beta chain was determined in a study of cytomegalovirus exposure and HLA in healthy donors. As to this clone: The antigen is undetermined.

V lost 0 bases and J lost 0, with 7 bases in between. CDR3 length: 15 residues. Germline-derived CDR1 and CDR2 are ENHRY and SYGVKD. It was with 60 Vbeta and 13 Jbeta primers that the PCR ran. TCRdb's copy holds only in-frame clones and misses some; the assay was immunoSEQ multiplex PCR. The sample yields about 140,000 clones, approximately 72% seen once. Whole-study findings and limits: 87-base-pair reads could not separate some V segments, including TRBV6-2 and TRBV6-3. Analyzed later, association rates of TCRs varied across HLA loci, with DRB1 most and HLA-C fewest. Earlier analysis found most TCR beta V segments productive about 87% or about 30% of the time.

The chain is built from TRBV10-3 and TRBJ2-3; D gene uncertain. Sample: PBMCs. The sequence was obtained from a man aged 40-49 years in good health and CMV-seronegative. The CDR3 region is CAISESTVSTDTQYF. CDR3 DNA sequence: TGTGCCATCAGTGAGTCAACAGTAAGCACAGATACGCAGTATTTT.